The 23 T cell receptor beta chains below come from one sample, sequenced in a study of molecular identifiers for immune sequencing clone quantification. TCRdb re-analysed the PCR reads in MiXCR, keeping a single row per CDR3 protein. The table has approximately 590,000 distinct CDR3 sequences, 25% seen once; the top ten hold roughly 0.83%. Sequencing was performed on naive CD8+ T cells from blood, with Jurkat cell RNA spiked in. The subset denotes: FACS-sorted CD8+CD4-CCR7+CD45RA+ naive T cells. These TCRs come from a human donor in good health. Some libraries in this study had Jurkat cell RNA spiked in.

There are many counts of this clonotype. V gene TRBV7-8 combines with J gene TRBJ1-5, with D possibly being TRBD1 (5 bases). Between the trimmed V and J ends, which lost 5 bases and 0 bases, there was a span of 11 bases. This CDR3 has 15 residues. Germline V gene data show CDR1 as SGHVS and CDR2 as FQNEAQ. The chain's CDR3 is CASSLLGGSNQPQHF. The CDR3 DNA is TGTGCCAGCAGCCTTCTGGGGGGTAGCAATCAGCCCCAGCATTTT.

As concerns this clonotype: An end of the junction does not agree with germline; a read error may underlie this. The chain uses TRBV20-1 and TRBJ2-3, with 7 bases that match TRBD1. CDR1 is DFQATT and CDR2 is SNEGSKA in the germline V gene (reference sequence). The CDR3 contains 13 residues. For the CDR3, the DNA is TGCAGTGCTACGGGACAGACTACAGATACGCGGTATTTT. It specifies CSATGQTTDTRYF.

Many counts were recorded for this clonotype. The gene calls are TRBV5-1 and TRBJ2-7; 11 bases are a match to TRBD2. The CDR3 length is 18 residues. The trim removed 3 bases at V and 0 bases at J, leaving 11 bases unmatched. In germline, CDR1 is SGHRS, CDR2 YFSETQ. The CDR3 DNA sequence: TGCGCCAGCAGCTCAGCTAGCGGGAGGACTTTACACTCCTACGAGCAGTACTTC. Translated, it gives CASSSASGRTLHSYEQYF.

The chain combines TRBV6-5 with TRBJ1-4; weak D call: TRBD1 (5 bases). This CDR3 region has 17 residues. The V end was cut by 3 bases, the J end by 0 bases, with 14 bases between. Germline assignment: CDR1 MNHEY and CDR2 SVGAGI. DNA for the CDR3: TGTGCCAGCAGTTATGGGACGAGGCAGTCAACTAATGAAAAACTGTTTTTT. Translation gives CASSYGTRQSTNEKLFF.

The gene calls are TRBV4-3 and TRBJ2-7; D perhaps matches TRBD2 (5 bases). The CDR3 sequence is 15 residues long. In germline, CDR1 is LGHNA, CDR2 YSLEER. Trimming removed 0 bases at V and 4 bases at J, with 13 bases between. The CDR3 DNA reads TGCGCCAGCAGCCAAGATAGGACTCAAGGTTACGAGCAGTACTTC. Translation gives CASSQDRTQGYEQYF.

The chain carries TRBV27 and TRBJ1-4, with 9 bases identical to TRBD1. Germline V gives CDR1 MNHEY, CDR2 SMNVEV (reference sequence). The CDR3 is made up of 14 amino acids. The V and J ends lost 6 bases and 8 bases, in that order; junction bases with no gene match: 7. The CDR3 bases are TGTGCCAGCAGCCCGACAGGGGGAGACGAAAAACTGTTTTTT. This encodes CASSPTGGDEKLFF.

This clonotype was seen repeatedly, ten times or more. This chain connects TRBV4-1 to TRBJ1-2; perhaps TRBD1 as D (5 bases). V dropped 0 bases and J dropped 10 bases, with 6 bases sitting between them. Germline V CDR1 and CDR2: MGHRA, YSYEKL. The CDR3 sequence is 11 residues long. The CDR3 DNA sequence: TGCGCCAGCAGCCAAGACAGGGCCTACACCTTC. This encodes CASSQDRAYTF.

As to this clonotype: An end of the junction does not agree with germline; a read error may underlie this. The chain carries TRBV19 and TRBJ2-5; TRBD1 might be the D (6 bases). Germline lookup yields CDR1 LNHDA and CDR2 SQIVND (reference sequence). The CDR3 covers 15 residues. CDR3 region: CASTLTSRGQETRYF. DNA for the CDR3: TGTGCCAGTACCCTCACCAGCAGGGGCCAAGAGACCCGGTACTTC.

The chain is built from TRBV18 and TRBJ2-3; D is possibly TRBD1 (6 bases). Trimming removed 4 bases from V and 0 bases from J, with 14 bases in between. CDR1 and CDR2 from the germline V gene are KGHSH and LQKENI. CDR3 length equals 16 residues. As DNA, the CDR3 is TGTGCCAGCTCACTGGGAATCAGGGGAAGCACAGATACGCAGTATTTT. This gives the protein CASSLGIRGSTDTQYF.

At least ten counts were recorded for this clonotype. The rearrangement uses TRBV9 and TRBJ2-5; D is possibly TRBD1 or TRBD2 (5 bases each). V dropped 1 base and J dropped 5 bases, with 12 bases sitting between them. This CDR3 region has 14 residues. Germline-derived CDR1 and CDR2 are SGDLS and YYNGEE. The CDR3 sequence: CASSVWDDFETQYF. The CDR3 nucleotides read TGTGCCAGCAGCGTATGGGACGATTTTGAGACCCAGTACTTC.

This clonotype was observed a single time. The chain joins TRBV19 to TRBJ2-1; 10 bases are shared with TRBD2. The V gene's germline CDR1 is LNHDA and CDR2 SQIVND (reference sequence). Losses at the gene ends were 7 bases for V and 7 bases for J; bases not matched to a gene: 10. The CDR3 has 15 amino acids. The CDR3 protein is CASTFLAGAENEQFF. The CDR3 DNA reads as TGTGCCAGTACCTTTCTAGCGGGAGCGGAGAATGAGCAGTTCTTC.

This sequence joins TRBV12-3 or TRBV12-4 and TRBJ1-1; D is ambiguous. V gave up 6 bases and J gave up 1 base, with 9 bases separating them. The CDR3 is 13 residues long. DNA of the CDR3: TGTGCCAGCAGCCATTTGGAGAACACTGAAGCTTTCTTT. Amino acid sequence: CASSHLENTEAFF.

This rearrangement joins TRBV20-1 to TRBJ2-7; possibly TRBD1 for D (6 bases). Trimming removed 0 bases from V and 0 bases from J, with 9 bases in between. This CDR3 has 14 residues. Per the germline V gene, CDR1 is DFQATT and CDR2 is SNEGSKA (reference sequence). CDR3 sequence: CSARDYRASYEQYF. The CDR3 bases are TGCAGTGCTAGAGATTACAGGGCCTCCTACGAGCAGTACTTC.

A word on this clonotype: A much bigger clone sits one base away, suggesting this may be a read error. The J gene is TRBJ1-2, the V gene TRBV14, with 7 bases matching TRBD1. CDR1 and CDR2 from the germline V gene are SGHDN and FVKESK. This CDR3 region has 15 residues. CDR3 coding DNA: TGTGCCAGCAGCCAAGGGGCAGGGGGATTCTATGGCAACACCTTC. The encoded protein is CASSQGAGGFYGNTF.

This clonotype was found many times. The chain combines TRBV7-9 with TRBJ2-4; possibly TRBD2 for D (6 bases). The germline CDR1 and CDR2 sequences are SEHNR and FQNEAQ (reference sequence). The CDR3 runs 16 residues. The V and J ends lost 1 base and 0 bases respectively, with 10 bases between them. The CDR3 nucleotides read TGTGCCAGCAGCTTAGTGGAGGGGCAAGCCAAAAACATTCAGTACTTC. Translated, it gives CASSLVEGQAKNIQYF.

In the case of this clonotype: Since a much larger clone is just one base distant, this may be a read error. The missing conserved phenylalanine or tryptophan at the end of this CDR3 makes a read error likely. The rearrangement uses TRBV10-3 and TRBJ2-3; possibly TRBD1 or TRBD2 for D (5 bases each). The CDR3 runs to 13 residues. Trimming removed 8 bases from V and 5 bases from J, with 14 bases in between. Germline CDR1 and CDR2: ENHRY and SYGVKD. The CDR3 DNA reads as TGTGCCATCTGGGACGAAGGTGGAGATACGCAGTATTTA. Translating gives CAIWDEGGDTQYL.

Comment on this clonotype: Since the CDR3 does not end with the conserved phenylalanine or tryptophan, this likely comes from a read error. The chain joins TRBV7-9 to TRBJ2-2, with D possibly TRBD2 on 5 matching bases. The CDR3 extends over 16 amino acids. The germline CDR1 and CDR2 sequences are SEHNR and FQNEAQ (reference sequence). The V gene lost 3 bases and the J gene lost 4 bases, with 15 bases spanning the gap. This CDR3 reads CASSFRTGWATGELFI. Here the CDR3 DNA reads TGTGCCAGCAGCTTCCGGACTGGATGGGCCACCGGGGAGCTGTTTATT.

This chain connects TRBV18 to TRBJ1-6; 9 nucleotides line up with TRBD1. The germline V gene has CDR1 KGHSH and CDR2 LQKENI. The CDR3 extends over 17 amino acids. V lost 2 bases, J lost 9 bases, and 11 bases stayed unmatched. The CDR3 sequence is CASSPGGQGWSSSPLHF. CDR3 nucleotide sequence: TGTGCCAGCTCACCAGGCGGACAGGGGTGGTCAAGTTCACCCCTCCACTTT.

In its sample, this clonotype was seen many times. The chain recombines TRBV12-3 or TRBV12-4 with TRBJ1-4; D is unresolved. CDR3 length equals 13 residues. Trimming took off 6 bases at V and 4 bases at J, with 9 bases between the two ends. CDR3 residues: CASSWELNEKLFF. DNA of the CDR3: TGTGCCAGCAGCTGGGAGCTTAATGAAAAACTGTTTTTT.

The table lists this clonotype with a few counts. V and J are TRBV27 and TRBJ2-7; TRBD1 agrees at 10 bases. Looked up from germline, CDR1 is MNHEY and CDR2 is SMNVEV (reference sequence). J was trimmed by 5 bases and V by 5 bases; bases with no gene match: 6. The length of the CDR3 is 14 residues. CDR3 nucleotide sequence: TGTGCCAGCAGTCCTGGGACAGGGGTCAACGAGCAGTACTTC. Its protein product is CASSPGTGVNEQYF.

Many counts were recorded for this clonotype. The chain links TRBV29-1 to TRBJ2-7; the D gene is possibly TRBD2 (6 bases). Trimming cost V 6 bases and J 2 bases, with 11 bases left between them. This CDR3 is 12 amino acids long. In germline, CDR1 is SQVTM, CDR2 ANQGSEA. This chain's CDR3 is CSVRDGTYEQYF. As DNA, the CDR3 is TGCAGCGTGCGGGACGGCACCTACGAGCAGTACTTC.

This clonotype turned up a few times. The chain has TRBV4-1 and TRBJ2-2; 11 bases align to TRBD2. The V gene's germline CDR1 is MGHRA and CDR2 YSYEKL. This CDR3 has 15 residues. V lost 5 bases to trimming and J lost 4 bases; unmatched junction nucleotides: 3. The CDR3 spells CASSASGGFTGELFF. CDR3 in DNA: TGCGCCAGCAGCGCTAGCGGGGGGTTCACCGGGGAGCTGTTTTTT.

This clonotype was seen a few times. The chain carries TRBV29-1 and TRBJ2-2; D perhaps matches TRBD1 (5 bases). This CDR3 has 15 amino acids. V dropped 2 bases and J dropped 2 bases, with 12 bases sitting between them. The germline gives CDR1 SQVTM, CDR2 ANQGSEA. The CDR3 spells CSVEWGDSNTGELFF. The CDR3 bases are TGCAGCGTTGAATGGGGTGACAGCAACACCGGGGAGCTGTTTTTT.